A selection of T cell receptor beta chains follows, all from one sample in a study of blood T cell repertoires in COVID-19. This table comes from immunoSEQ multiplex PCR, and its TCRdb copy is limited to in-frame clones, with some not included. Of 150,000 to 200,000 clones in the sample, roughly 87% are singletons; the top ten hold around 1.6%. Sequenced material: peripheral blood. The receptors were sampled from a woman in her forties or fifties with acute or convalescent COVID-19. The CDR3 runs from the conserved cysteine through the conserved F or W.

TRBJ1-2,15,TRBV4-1,CASSQSSTGAGGYTF
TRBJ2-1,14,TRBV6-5,CASSYSRSLNEQFF
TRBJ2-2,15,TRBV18,CASSPAARSGGELFF
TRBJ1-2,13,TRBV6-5,CASSIQPNYGYTF
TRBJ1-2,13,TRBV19,CASTRQGLSGYTF
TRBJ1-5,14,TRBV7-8,CASSSLLQDQPQHF
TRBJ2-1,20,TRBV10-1,CASSSSELAGGPGGYNEQFF
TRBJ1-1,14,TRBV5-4,CASSSTGVWTEAFF
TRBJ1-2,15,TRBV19,CASSSPGTGNYGYTF
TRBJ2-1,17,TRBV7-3,CASSDPRGGSSYNEQFF
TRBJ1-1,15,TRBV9,CASSAPGNRETEAFF
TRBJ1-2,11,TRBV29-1,CSVSGIYGYTF
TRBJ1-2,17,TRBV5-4,CVSGRPETGRNNYGYTF
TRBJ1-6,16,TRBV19,CASSPSGGSYNSPLHF
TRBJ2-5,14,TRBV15,CATSRVEQQETQYF
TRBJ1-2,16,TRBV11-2,CASSLGTGTGSYGYTF
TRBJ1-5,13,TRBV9,CASSPSEGQPQHF
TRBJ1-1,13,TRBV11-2,CASNPRVFAEAFF
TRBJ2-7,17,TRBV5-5,CASSLGPKGTGPYEQYF
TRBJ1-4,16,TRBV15,CATSRDSGGREEKLFF
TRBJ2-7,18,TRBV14,CASSRRTSGGSSNYEQYF
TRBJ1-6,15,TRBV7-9,CASSFTNRANSPLHF
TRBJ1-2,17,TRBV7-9,CASSLGQGASQNYGYTF
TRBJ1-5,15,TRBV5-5,CASSSAGQEDQPQHF
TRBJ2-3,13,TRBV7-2,CASSLSGLDTQYF
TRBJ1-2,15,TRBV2,CASSPMGLGLNGYTF
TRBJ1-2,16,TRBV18,CASSPEAGLDLYGYTF
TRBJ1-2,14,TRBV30,CAWSGTGVGYGYTF
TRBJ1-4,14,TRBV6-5,CASSYQVGEEKLFF
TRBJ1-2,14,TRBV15,CATSRDRQGTGTTF
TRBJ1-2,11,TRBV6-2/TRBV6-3,CASSYGGYYTF
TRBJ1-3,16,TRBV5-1,CASSSGTARGGNTIYF
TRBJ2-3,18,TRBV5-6,CASSLVGGLPSATDTQYF
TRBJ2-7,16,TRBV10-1,CASSPLETADSYEQYF
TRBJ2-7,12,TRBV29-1,CSVTRDSPEQYF
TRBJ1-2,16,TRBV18,CASSPRTGGPGYGYTF
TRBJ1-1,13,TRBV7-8,CASAGGKNTEAFF